This T cell receptor (beta chain) stems from a study of cytomegalovirus exposure and HLA in healthy donors (dated by TCRdb to 2016 to 2017). Some background on the complete study: According to an earlier analysis of 550 to 750 of the donors, some 180 million T cells yielded 120 million or so unique TCR beta sequences and about 300 Gb of sequence data. To decide whether each TCR beta V gene segment behaved as functional or pseudogenic, an earlier analysis of fewer than 750 of the donors relied on high-throughput TCR beta sequencing. A later genetic analysis used genome-wide SNP genotypes for about three fifths of the 666 donors, treating that subset as a discovery cohort. In a later analysis, previously published TCR beta repertoires from more than 500 donors were re-analyzed and high-resolution HLA genotyping was added so that TCR occurrence patterns could be studied. The T cell repertoires of around 730 subjects were profiled by immunosequencing and related to cytomegalovirus serostatus. Of the approximately 370 genotyped donors, more than 75% were placed in the genetic ancestry cluster associated with self-reported Caucasian donors. Donor age, sex, ethnicity and CMV serostatus were compiled together with the repertoire data. The number of typed donors differed by locus: roughly 629-640 for A, B, C, DRB1 and DQB1; 522 for DQA1; around 610 for DPA1; and around 470 for DPB1. In addition to the first cohort of about 650 subjects, a separate validation cohort of 130 or so different subjects was used. Approximately 310 gigabases of sequencing data and tens of millions of unique TCR sequences were included in an early release covering several hundred HLA-typed donors. Among 300 to 500 genotyped donors of the cohort, an average of approximately 200,000 unique TCR beta nucleotide sequences was sequenced per donor, of which about 19% were non-productive. High-throughput TCR immunosequencing, statistical association of individual TCRs with disease status, and machine learning were combined to predict cytomegalovirus infection status. Rather than drawing on any new phenotypic data, the later analysis identified candidate immune exposures from TCR beta sequences and the way those sequences occurred across donors. Both class I and class II loci were covered by HLA typing, at four-digit resolution. The study aimed to test whether signatures of past pathogen exposure could be identified by cataloging public T cell receptors. Roughly 5 DR-DQ haplotypes were handled as single units for association and clustering, since linkage in the cohort was strong. All discovery cohort repertoires had been generated using a single sequencing platform.

Receptor amplification or capture employed the immunoSEQ multiplex PCR assay. A mixture of 60 forward primers for TCR Vbeta segments and 13 reverse primers for TCR Jbeta segments was used in the multiplex PCR. Amplification of the CDR3 region of rearranged TCR beta genes was performed with a multiplex PCR assay on genomic DNA. On the Illumina HiSeq System, the amplified TCR beta libraries were sequenced as 87-base-pair reads. The published analysis was carried out like this. A later analysis counted about 82 million unique TCR beta chains across the 650 to 800 repertoires, and 9.5 million to 11 million of these chains were shared by at least two donors. To remove PCR and sequencing errors, raw reads were error-corrected and collapsed into unique sequences using a nearest-neighbor algorithm that merged closely related sequences. CDR3 sequences were aligned to IMGT reference sequences to assign V, D and J gene segments. For a sequence to be retained, a match of at least six nucleotides was required to both a V gene segment and a J gene segment. Rearrangements were called productive when the CDR3 lacked stop codons and stayed in frame with V and J; all others were non-productive. CDR3 was defined by IMGT convention, running from the second conserved V-encoded cysteine to the conserved J-encoded phenylalanine. The earlier analysis of about 590 of the donors excluded sequences that lacked an unambiguous match to a single V gene segment. In an earlier analysis of some 590 of the donors, V segments were called functional above 56.7% productive rearrangements and were called segregating when the between-donor standard deviation exceeded 5%. A statistical classification framework was developed to diagnose cytomegalovirus status using the catalog of TCR beta chain sequences. A later analysis assigned V and J genes by comparing TCR nucleotide sequences with IMGT/GENE-DB human TR gene sequences. In a later analysis, CDR3 sequences and most-parsimonious VDJ recombination scenarios were assigned using the TCRdist pipeline. A later analysis defined each TCR beta chain by its CDR3 amino acid sequence plus V-gene family, and excluded reads lacking a unique V-gene family. In a later analysis, approximately 640 highly shared, low-generation-probability nucleotide sequences were removed to address suspected cross-contamination and a sequencing artifact. In a later analysis, a clonal expansion index for each public chain was calculated from normalized within-repertoire ranks of inferred template counts. A later analysis computed generation probabilities with a VDJ recombination model fitted to out-of-frame rearrangements, and checked the results against IGoR. In a later analysis, hypergeometric tests were used to score TCR-TCR, TCR-HLA and TCR-CMV co-occurrence, with a repertoire-size bias correction applied to TCR pairs. To estimate false discovery rates, a later analysis permuted the HLA or CMV assignments 20 times. A later analysis grouped co-occurring TCRs with DBSCAN, adding TCRdist sequence similarity when clustering within HLA-allele-positive subsets. For co-occurrence clustering, repertoires with fewer than 30,000 or more than 120,000 public chains were excluded, along with about five repertoires with anomalous nucleotide sharing. TCRdb took this table from immuneACCESS and kept in-frame rearrangements with V and J called. Such tables lack part of the clones; where checked against another copy, unresolved V genes explain under half of the gap, and the rest is unexplained. The V and J calls and clone size are taken from that table; D and trimming were inferred from the DNA. Across this sample there are 160,000 or so clones, with 80% to 90% seen only once. The top ten constitute roughly 1.9% of the sample.

The cohort consisted of some 670 healthy bone marrow donors. At the time of sampling, every cohort member was nominally healthy, though immune exposures that went unrecorded were likely present. The donor tested CMV seronegative, placing the donor among the 300 to 400 seronegative members of the cohort. A peripheral blood sample was provided by each donor, and peripheral blood mononuclear cells were used for TCR beta sequencing. Genomic DNA was extracted from the blood cell samples with the Qiagen DNeasy Blood Extraction Kit. Results the study describes overall, beyond this receptor: The 87-base-pair reads could not distinguish some IMGT-functional V segments, including TRBV6-2 and TRBV6-3, so those segments were excluded. Compared with equally common non-associated chains, HLA-associated TCR beta chains in a later analysis were more clonally expanded and had lower generation probabilities. Specific HLA alleles were associated with roughly 16,000 TCR beta sequences at a false discovery rate of 0.05 in a later analysis. About 17 rarely observed V segments, including chromosome 9 orphons, were excluded from the earlier analysis of several hundred of the donors because counts were too low. A further reported finding was that TCR beta sequences accurately predicted the HLA-A and HLA-B alleles for most subjects in the first cohort. The authors suggested that the approach could potentially be extended to other disease states and immunological phenotypes. For the cohort, immune exposure information was limited to CMV serostatus. Broadly in line with IMGT annotations, most TCR beta V segments showed up in productive rearrangements about 87% or about 30% of the time in an earlier analysis of a few hundred of the donors. A group of highly shared sequence variants was considered likely to be a technical artifact of the sequencing pipeline. In a later genetic analysis, fewer N-insertions in productive TCRs were reported among donors in an Asian-associated ancestry cluster than the roughly 640-donor mean. A later genetic analysis associated a missense DCLRE1C variant with V-gene and J-gene trimming of TCR beta chains, and an independent cohort replicated the association. Several of the top co-occurrence clusters appeared to be linked to parvovirus B19, influenza, CMV and Epstein-Barr virus, according to a later analysis. The study gave a list of 150 to 200 TCR beta chains associated with cytomegalovirus. The presence/absence analyses assumed that sequencing depth was roughly uniform across donors, and that assumption may not be true. In a later analysis, the rate of TCR association differed among HLA loci, with DRB1 alleles having the most associated TCRs and HLA-C alleles having the fewest. A few of the identified cytomegalovirus-associated TCR beta chains were confirmed in vitro to be specific for cytomegalovirus antigens. The classifier was reported to diagnose cytomegalovirus status with high specificity and sensitivity in both the original and validation cohorts. Because some donors lacked HLA typing at each locus, the association tests relied only on the typed subset. Strong co-occurrence of HLA alleles, especially DR and DQ, made assigning TCR associations to individual alleles difficult. This cohort had only TCR beta chains sequenced, and the lack of alpha or paired-chain data limited which features could be detected. While some public TCRs were present in many individuals, most TCR sequences turned up only very rarely across donors. A later analysis found that most CMV-associated TCR beta chains appeared HLA-restricted, with HLA associations seemingly driven largely by CMV exposure. Linkage disequilibrium might explain the correlated functional status among segregating V segments, but an unknown experimental factor could not be excluded.

V has 7 bases trimmed and J has 2 bases trimmed; junction bases matching no gene number 6. The CDR3 covers 13 residues, taking in both the cysteine and the phenylalanine. Of all the DNA, just the CDR3 is kept, 39 bases in frame from base 1. Taken from the germline V gene, the CDR1 and CDR2 loops are SGHRS and YFSETQ. With regard to this clone: It has no known antigen specificity. The input lacks base qualities; no much larger clone sits a single base away.

Material: PBMCs. The receptor was isolated from a woman younger than 30 in good health and CMV-seronegative. The chain is assembled from TRBV5-1 and TRBJ2-7; 7 of the junction bases match TRBD1. Here is the DNA: TGCGCCAGCCGTCGGACAGGAGCCTACGAGCAGTACTTC. Its protein reads: CASRRTGAYEQYF.